This TCR beta chain is drawn from a study of T-cell reconstitution after alpha-beta-depleted transplantation in children. Study-level results: The authors attributed T-cell counts and diversity one year after transplant mostly to newly produced T cells. Expanded graft clones numbering several hundred reportedly gave rise to alpha-beta T cells about two months after transplant.

Construction of the TCRbeta library involved unique molecular identifiers. Via MiXCR, TCRdb re-called the PCR reads, giving one row per CDR3 protein. Of 780,000 or so distinct CDR3 sequences listed, around 17% were seen once; the top ten hold around 5%. In germline, CDR1 is SQVTM, CDR2 ANQGSEA. V trimming: 7 bases; J trimming: 2 bases; junction bases outside the gene matches: 11. The CDR3 length is 16 residues. This clonotype was found many times. Its antigen is not identified. The TCR sequence derives from a male patient younger than 18 who had a stem cell transplant for acute lymphoblastic leukemia, so the T cells may come from the graft donor. The chain couples TRBV29-1 to TRBJ2-3, with TRBD2 identical over 11 bases. Material: PBMCs, mostly from graft donor cells, obtained 360 days after TCRalphabeta/CD19-depleted stem cell transplant. The DNA of the CDR3 is TGCAGCGCCACCCTAGGGACTAGCGGATACACAGATACGCAGTATTTT. It specifies CSATLGTSGYTDTQYF.